These T cell receptor beta chains were read from a single sample in a study of T cells in Graves' hyperthyroidism and ophthalmopathy. TCRdb itself ran the multiplex PCR reads through MiXCR, one entry per CDR3 protein. This sample has some 690,000 distinct CDR3 sequences, with roughly 17% found just once. The specimen was blood. Every receptor here comes from a middle-aged man with Graves' hyperthyroidism. The CDR3 runs from the conserved cysteine through the conserved F or W. Fields, in order: J gene, V gene, clone size, D gene, CDR3 DNA, CDR3 protein. The D gene is left open where the match is weak. Where a row states a size, it is once, few, many or the class of an expanded clone; other rows omit it.

j_gene: TRBJ2-7; v_gene: TRBV2; abundance: many; d_gene: -; CDR3nt: TGTGCCAGCAAGCCGACAGGAACCGAGCAGTACTTC; CDR3aa: CASKPTGTEQYF
j_gene: TRBJ2-2; v_gene: TRBV30; abundance: many; d_gene: -; CDR3nt: TGTGCCTGGAGCCGGCTCGACACCGGGGAGCTGTTTTTT; CDR3aa: CAWSRLDTGELFF
j_gene: TRBJ2-2; v_gene: TRBV28; abundance: many; d_gene: TRBD2; CDR3nt: TGTGCCAGCAGCCCAGCGGGAGGAGCGAACACCGGGGAGCTGTTTTTT; CDR3aa: CASSPAGGANTGELFF
j_gene: TRBJ2-1; v_gene: TRBV11-2; abundance: few; d_gene: -; CDR3nt: TGTGCCAGCAGCTCCGAAAGATACAATGAGCAGTCCTTC; CDR3aa: CASSSERYNEQSF
j_gene: TRBJ2-3; v_gene: TRBV5-1; abundance: few; d_gene: -; CDR3nt: TGCGCCAGCAGCTTGGCCACGGACCCGTGGGCAGATACGCAGTATTTT; CDR3aa: CASSLATDPWADTQYF
j_gene: TRBJ2-3; v_gene: TRBV5-4; abundance: -; d_gene: TRBD2; CDR3nt: TGTGCCAGCAGCAGGGGACTAGCGGGTGAAGATACGCAGTATTTT; CDR3aa: CASSRGLAGEDTQYF
j_gene: TRBJ2-5; v_gene: TRBV5-1; abundance: -; d_gene: TRBD1; CDR3nt: TGCGCCAGCAGCTCGGGACAGGAGATTCAAGAGACCCAGTACTTC; CDR3aa: CASSSGQEIQETQYF
j_gene: TRBJ2-7; v_gene: TRBV28; abundance: many; d_gene: -; CDR3nt: TGTGCCAGCAGTACCCAACCGACCGTTAGCTCCTACGAGCAGTACTTC; CDR3aa: CASSTQPTVSSYEQYF
j_gene: TRBJ2-1; v_gene: TRBV28; abundance: many; d_gene: TRBD2; CDR3nt: TGTGCCAGCAGTAGAAGCGGGAGAAGGGACAATGAGCAGTTCTTC; CDR3aa: CASSRSGRRDNEQFF
j_gene: TRBJ1-1; v_gene: TRBV7-3; abundance: few; d_gene: TRBD1; CDR3nt: TGTGCCAGCAGCCCTGACAGGGGGGCCACTGAAGCTTTCTTT; CDR3aa: CASSPDRGATEAFF
j_gene: TRBJ2-3; v_gene: TRBV28; abundance: -; d_gene: TRBD2; CDR3nt: TGTGCCAGCAGTTTCCTAGGACTAGTGGCAGATACGCAGTATTTT; CDR3aa: CASSFLGLVADTQYF
j_gene: TRBJ2-1; v_gene: TRBV2; abundance: many; d_gene: TRBD2; CDR3nt: TGTGCCAGCAGTTTACCATTAGCGGGTGAGCAGTTCTTC; CDR3aa: CASSLPLAGEQFF
j_gene: TRBJ2-2; v_gene: TRBV11-2; abundance: many; d_gene: -; CDR3nt: TGTGCCAGCAGCCCCGCCGGCGTCAGGGTCTCCACCGGGGAGCTGTTTTTT; CDR3aa: CASSPAGVRVSTGELFF
j_gene: TRBJ2-5; v_gene: TRBV10-1; abundance: -; d_gene: -; CDR3nt: TGCGCCAGCAGTGGATCCGGGGCAGGGGTTTTTGCGACCCAGTACTTC; CDR3aa: CASSGSGAGVFATQYF
j_gene: TRBJ2-1; v_gene: TRBV29-1; abundance: -; d_gene: -; CDR3nt: TGCAGCGTTGAAGATTGGGGAGGCAATGAGCAGTTCTTC; CDR3aa: CSVEDWGGNEQFF
j_gene: TRBJ1-1; v_gene: TRBV20-1; abundance: few; d_gene: -; CDR3nt: TGCAGTGCTAGAGATCCGCAGTACACTGAAGCTTTCTTT; CDR3aa: CSARDPQYTEAFF
j_gene: TRBJ2-5; v_gene: TRBV9; abundance: many; d_gene: -; CDR3nt: TGTGCCAGCAGCCGAGGGCAGCACCCCGGAGGGGGAGAGACCCAGTACTTC; CDR3aa: CASSRGQHPGGGETQYF
j_gene: TRBJ2-7; v_gene: TRBV6-9; abundance: few; d_gene: -; CDR3nt: TGTGCCAGCAGTTACTCGAAGAACGAGCAGTACTTC; CDR3aa: CASSYSKNEQYF
j_gene: TRBJ2-7; v_gene: TRBV3-1; abundance: many; d_gene: TRBD2; CDR3nt: TGTGCCAGCAGCCGAGCGTCGGTGGCGGGAGGTTACTCCTACGAGCAGTACTTC; CDR3aa: CASSRASVAGGYSYEQYF
j_gene: TRBJ2-7; v_gene: TRBV12-3/TRBV12-4; abundance: -; d_gene: TRBD1; CDR3nt: TGTGCCAGCAGCCTCCCCAGGGGGCGATCCTACGAGCAGTACTTC; CDR3aa: CASSLPRGRSYEQYF
j_gene: TRBJ2-7; v_gene: TRBV7-2; abundance: many; d_gene: TRBD2; CDR3nt: TGTGCCAGCAGCTTAGCGACCGGGACTAGCTCCTACGAGCAGTACTTC; CDR3aa: CASSLATGTSSYEQYF
j_gene: TRBJ2-1; v_gene: TRBV7-2; abundance: few; d_gene: -; CDR3nt: TGTGCCAGCAACCTGAAAGTGGGGGGTGAGCAGTTCTTC; CDR3aa: CASNLKVGGEQFF